The source of this T cell receptor beta chain is a study of blood T cell repertoires in COVID-19 (dated by TCRdb to about 2020). Concerning the study at large: The collaborator samples originated in the United States, Italy and Spain and spanned the acute and convalescent phases of COVID-19. The dataset comprised deeply sampled blood TCRbeta repertoires from subjects exposed to, actively infected with, or recovered from COVID-19. Samples were obtained from the ongoing ImmuneRACE study (first 160 participants) and from over 1,000 subjects provided by 6 global collaborators. The material from the prospective study consisted of cDNA or gDNA derived from T cells, B-cell-depleted T cells, or PBMCs. The repertoires were made available in a free public database intended to serve as a resource for research on the immune response to SARS-CoV-2. Where available, HLA class I and class II types were taken from metadata supplied by the sample provider and were not determined by assay-based typing. A de-identified subject ID, COVID-19 status, age in years and sex were almost always included in the sample metadata.

Beyond this particular receptor, the publication reports: The amount of clinical and demographic metadata varied by source and participant and was provided uncurated.

This clone showed up just once. Its antigen specificity is not known. Per-nucleotide qualities are absent, and no much larger clonotype sits a single base away. V is shortened by 6 bases, J by 0 bases, and the region joining them spans 9 bases. CDR1 and CDR2, looked up from the germline V gene (reference sequence), are LNHDA and SQIVND. Reading from cysteine to phenylalanine, the CDR3 counts 14 amino acids. Kept here is only the CDR3 DNA, which spans 42 bases and is read in frame from base 1. Participants in the prospective study were enrolled through a virtual design, were aged 18 to 89 years, and lived in about two dozen United States geographic areas. To assign participants to cohorts, the prospective study relied on clinical history that participants themselves reported in a screening survey and a study questionnaire. For ImmuneRACE Cohort 3, a participant was defined as recovered based on two consecutive negative NP/OP PCR tests, clearance by a healthcare professional, or resolution of symptoms. In the prospective study, mobile phlebotomists collected whole blood, serum and a nasopharyngeal or oropharyngeal swab from each participant. Prospective study participants could optionally give additional blood draws and questionnaires over an approximately two-month period. Blood samples from the prospective study were shipped frozen or at room temperature prior to DNA extraction.

TCRbeta CDR3 regions were amplified from genomic DNA using the immunoSEQ Assay, a bias-controlled multiplex PCR. Concerning the study's data processing: Within the assay, amplification of reference gene primers was used to estimate how many nucleated cells each sample contained. Sequence reads were collapsed and filtered to measure the absolute abundance of every unique TCRbeta CDR3 rearrangement. For each sample, productive Simpson clonality was calculated as the square root of Simpson's diversity index over productive rearrangements. TCRdb retrieved this table from immuneACCESS and kept in-frame rearrangements only. Not all clones are present; in checked studies, unresolved V genes account for under half, and no reason is known for the remainder. The DNA was the basis for D and trimming; V, J and clone size are from that table. The sample records about 370,000 clones, roughly 89% of which are singletons. 1.5% to 2% of the sample rests with the top ten.

The receptor comes from a woman aged 25 to 45 who had recovered from COVID-19. Recombination connected TRBV19 to TRBJ1-5, with no reliable assignment of the D segment. The specimen was PBMCs or T cells enriched from blood (not recorded which). The DNA sequence follows: TGTGCCAGTAGATTACAGTTTAGCAATCAGCCCCAGCATTTT. Its protein product is CASRLQFSNQPQHF.